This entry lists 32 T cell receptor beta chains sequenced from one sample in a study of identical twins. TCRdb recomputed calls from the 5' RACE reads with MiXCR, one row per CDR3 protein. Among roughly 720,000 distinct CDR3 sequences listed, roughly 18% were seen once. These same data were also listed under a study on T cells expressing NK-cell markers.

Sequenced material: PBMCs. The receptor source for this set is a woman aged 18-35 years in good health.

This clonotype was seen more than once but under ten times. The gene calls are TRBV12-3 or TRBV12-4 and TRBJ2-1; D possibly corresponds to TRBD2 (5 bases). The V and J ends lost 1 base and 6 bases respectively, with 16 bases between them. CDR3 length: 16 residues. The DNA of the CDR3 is TGTGCCAGCAGTTTAGAGGCTCGGGGATACGGCAATGAGCAGTTCTTC. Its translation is CASSLEARGYGNEQFF.

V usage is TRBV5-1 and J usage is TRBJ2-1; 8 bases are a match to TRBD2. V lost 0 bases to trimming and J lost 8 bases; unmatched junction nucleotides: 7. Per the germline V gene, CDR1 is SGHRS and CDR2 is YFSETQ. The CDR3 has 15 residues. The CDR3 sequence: CASSLGRGGGDEQFF. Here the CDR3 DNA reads TGCGCCAGCAGCTTGGGCCGGGGGGGTGGCGATGAGCAGTTCTTC.

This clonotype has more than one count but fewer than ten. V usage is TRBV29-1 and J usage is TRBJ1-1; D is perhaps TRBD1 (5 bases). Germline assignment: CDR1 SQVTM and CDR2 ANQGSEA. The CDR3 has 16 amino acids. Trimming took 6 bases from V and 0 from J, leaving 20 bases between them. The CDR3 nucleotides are TGCAGCGTCGAACCATATGTTGGGACGGTGAACACTGAAGCTTTCTTT. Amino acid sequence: CSVEPYVGTVNTEAFF.

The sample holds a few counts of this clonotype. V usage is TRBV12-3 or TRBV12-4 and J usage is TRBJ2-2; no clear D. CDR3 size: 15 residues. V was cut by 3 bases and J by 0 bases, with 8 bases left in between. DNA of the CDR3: TGTGCCAGCAGTTTGCTAGTATCGAACACCGGGGAGCTGTTTTTT. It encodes CASSLLVSNTGELFF.

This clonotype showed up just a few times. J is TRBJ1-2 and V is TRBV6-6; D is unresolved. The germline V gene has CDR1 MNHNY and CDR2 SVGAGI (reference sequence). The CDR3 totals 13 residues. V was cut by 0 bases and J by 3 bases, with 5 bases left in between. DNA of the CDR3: TGTGCCAGCAGTTACTCTCCAGACTATGGCTACACCTTC. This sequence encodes CASSYSPDYGYTF.

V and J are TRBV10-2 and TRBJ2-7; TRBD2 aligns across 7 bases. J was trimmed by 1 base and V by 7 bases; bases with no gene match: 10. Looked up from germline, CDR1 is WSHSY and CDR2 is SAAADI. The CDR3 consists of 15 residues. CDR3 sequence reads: CASKRILADSYEQYF. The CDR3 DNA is TGCGCCAGCAAAAGGATTCTAGCGGATTCCTACGAGCAGTACTTC.

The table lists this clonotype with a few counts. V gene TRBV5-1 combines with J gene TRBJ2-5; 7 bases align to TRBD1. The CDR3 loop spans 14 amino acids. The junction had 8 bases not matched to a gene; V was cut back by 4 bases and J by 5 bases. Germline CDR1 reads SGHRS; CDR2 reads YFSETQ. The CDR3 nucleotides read TGCGCCAGCAGCAGTGCAGGGGGTGTGGAGACCCAGTACTTC. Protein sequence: CASSSAGGVETQYF.

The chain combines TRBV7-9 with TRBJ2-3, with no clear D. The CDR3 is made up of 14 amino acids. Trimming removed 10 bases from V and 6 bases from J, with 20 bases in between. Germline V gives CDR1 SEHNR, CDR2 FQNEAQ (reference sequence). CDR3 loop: CAIPIGLVGDTQYF. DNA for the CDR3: TGTGCCATCCCCATCGGGCTAGTAGGGGATACGCAGTATTTT.

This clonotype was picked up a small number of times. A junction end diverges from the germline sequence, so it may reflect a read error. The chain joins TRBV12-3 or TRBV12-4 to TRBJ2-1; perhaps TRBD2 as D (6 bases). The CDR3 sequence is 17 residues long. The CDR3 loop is CATSWVGGGASYNEQFF. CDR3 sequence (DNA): TGTGCCACCAGTTGGGTGGGGGGAGGCGCCTCCTACAATGAGCAGTTCTTC.

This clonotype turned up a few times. DNA of the CDR3: TGTGCCAGCAGTGAATTGGACGGGACAGATACGCAGTATTTT. Encoded protein: CASSELDGTDTQYF. The V gene is TRBV25-1, the J gene TRBJ2-3; D gene uncertain. CDR3 size: 14 residues. V was shortened by 1 base and J by 3 bases, with 8 bases between the two germline ends. Germline V CDR1 and CDR2: MGHDK, SYGVNS.

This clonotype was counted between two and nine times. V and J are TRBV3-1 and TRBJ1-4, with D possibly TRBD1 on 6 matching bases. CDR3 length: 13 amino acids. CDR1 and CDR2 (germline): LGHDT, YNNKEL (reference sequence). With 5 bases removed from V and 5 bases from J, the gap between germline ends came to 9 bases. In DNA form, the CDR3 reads TGTGCCAGCAGCAGACAGGAAAATGAAAAACTGTTTTTT. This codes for CASSRQENEKLFF.

CDR3: CASSTRPDTQYF. CDR3 coding DNA: TGCGCCAGCAGTACCAGGCCAGATACGCAGTATTTT. The chain links TRBV10-1 to TRBJ2-3; D remains unclear. Trimming left V 5 bases short and J 4 bases short, with 7 bases between. Germline V lookup: CDR1 WNHNN, CDR2 SYGVQD (reference sequence). The CDR3 runs to 12 residues.

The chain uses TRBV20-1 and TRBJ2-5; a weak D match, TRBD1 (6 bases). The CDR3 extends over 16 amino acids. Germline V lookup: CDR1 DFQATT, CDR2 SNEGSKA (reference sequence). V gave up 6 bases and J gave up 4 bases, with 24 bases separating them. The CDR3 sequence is CSARRRGLSSLETQYF. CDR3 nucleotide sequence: TGCAGTGCCCGCCGCAGGGGTTTGTCCTCTTTAGAGACCCAGTACTTC.

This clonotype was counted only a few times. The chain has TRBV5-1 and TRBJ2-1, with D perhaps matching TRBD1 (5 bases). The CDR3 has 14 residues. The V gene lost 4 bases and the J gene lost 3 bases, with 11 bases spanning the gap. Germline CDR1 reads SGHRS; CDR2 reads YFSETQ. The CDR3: CASSLEGVYNEQFF. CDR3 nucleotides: TGCGCCAGCAGCCTGGAAGGGGTCTACAATGAGCAGTTCTTC.

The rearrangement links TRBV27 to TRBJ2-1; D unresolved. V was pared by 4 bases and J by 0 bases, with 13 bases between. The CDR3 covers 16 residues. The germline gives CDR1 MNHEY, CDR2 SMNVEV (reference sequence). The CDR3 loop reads CASSSQIISSYNEQFF. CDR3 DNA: TGTGCCAGCAGTTCGCAGATAATCAGCTCCTACAATGAGCAGTTCTTC.

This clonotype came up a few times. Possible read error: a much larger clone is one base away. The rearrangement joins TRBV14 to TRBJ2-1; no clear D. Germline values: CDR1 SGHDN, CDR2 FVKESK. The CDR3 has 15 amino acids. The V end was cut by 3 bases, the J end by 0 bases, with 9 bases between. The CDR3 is CASSQGWSSYNEQFF. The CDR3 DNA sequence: TGTGCCAGCAGCCAGGGGTGGAGCTCCTACAATGAGCAGTTCTTC.

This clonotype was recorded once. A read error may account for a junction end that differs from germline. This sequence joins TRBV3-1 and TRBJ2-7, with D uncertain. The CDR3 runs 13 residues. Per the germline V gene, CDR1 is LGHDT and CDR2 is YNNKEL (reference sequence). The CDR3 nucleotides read TGTGCCAGCAGCCAAGGATTGATCAAACCCGAGGACTTC. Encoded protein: CASSQGLIKPEDF.

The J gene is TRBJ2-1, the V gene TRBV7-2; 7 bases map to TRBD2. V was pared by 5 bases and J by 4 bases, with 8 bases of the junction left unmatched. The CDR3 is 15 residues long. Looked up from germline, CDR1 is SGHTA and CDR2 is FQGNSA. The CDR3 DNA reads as TGTGCCAGCAGCGGGGAGGGTGCCCTATACAATGAGCAGTTCTTC. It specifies CASSGEGALYNEQFF.

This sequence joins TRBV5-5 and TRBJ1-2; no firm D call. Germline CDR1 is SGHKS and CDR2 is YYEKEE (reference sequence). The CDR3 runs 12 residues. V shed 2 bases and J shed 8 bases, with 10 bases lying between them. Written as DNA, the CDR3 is TGTGCCAGCAGCTTCTGGGCGGGCGGCTACACCTTC. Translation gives CASSFWAGGYTF.

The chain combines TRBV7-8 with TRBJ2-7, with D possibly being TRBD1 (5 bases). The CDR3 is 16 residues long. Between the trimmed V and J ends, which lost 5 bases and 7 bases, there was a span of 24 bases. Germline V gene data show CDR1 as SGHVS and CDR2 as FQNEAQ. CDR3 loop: CASSPGSTTGLKEQYF. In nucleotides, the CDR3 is TGTGCCAGCAGCCCTGGATCTACCACAGGTCTCAAGGAGCAGTACTTC.

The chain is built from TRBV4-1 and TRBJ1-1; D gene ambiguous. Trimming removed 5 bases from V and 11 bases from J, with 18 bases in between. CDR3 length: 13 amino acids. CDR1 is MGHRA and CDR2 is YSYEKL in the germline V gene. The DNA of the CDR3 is TGCGCCAGCAGCGAGAGCGCGCCGGGTAGGGCTTTCTTT. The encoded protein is CASSESAPGRAFF.

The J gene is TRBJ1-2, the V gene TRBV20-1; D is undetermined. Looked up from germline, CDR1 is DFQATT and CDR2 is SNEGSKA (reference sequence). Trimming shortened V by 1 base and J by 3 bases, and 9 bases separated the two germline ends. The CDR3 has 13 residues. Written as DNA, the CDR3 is TGCAGTGCTAGAGGGCCGGACGACTATGGCTACACCTTC. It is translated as CSARGPDDYGYTF.

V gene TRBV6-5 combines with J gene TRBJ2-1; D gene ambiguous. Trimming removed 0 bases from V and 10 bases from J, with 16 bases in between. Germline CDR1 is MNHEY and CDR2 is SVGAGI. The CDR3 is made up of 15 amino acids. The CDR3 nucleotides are TGTGCCAGCAGTTACTCAGGAGACTCCCCTGGGGAGCAGTTCTTC. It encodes CASSYSGDSPGEQFF.

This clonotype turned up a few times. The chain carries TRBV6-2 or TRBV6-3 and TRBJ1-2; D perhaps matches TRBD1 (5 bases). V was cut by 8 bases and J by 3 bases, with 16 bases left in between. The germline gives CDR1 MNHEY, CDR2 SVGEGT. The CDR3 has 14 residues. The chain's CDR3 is CASRHTGGDYGYTF. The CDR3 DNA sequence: TGTGCCAGCCGCCATACAGGCGGGGACTATGGCTACACCTTC.

This chain's CDR3 is CASSTSGKEVGYTF. CDR3 nucleotides: TGTGCCAGCAGCACCTCAGGGAAAGAGGTTGGCTACACCTTC. The genes are TRBV5-4 and TRBJ1-2; possible D gene TRBD1, 5 bases. The CDR3 spans 14 residues. Germline lookup yields CDR1 SGHNT and CDR2 YYREEE (reference sequence). V was shortened by 4 bases and J by 7 bases, with 17 bases between the two germline ends.

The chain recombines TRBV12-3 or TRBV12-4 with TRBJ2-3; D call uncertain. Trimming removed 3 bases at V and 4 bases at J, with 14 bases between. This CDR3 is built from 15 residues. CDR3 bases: TGTGCCAGCAGTTTGACCCCCCTTCGCGCAGATACGCAGTATTTT. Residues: CASSLTPLRADTQYF.

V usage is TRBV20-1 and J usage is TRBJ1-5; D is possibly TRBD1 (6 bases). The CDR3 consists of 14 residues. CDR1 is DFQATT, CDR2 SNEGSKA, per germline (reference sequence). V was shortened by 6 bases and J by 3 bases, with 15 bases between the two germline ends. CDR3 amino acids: CSANGQSFNQPQHF. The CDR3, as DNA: TGCAGTGCCAACGGACAGAGTTTCAATCAGCCCCAGCATTTT.

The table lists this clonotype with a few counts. The DNA of the CDR3 is TGTGCCAGCAGTCGTCGCGCCGAGACCCAGTACTTC. This encodes CASSRRAETQYF. The chain links TRBV6-6 to TRBJ2-5; D is ambiguous. Germline values: CDR1 MNHNY, CDR2 SVGAGI (reference sequence). CDR3 size: 12 residues. The V gene lost 5 bases and the J gene lost 5 bases, with 9 bases spanning the gap.

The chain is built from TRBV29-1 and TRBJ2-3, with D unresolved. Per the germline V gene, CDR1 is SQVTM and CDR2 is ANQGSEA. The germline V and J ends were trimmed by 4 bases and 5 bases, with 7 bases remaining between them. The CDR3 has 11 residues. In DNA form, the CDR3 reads TGCAGCGTTGTAAAGAGAGATACGCAGTATTTT. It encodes CSVVKRDTQYF.

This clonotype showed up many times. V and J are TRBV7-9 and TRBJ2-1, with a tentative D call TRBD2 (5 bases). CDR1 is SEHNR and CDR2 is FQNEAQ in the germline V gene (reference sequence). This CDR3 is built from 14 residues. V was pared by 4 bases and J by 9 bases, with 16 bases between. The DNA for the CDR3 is TGTGCCAGCAGCTCCCTAGCAGGACCTCTTGAGCAGTTCTTC. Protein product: CASSSLAGPLEQFF.

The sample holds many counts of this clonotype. CDR3 bases: TGTGCCAGCAGCCTCGAAGCATACAATGAGCAGTTCTTC. Translation gives CASSLEAYNEQFF. The chain joins TRBV5-5 to TRBJ2-1; the D is unclear. The CDR3 has 13 amino acids. V was trimmed by 4 bases and J by 4 bases, leaving 9 bases between them. Germline lookup yields CDR1 SGHKS and CDR2 YYEKEE (reference sequence). The whole variable domain, remainder taken from reference TRBV5-5 and TRBJ2-1, is DAGVTQSPTHLIKTRGQQVTLRCSPISGHKSVSWYQQVLGQGPQFIFQYYEKEERGRGNFPDRFSARQFPNYSSELNVNALLLGDSALYLCASSLEAYNEQFFGPGTRLTVL.

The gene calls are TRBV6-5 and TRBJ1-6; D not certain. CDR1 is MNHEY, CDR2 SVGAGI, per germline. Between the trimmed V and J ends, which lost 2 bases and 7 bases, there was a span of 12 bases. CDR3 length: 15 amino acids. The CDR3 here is CASSYNEERNSPLHF. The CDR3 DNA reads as TGTGCCAGCAGTTACAACGAGGAGCGAAATTCACCCCTCCACTTT.